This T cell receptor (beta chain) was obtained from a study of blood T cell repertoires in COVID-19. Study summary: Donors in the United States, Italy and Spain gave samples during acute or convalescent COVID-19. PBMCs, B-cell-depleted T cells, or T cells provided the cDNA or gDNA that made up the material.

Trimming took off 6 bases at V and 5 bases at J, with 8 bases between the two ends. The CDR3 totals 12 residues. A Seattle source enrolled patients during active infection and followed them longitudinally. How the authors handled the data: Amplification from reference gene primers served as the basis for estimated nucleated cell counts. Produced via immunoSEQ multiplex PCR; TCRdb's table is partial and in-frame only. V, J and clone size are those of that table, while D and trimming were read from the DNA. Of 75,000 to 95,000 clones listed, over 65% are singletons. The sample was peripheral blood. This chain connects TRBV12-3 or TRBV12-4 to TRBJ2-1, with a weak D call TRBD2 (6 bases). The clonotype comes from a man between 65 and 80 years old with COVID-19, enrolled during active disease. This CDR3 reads CASRAGDNEQFF. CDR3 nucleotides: TGTGCCAGCAGAGCGGGTGACAATGAGCAGTTCTTC.